This T cell receptor beta chain is from a study of blood T cells in healthy people across ages. A minimum of 7 million PBMCs was isolated per sample. The amount of total RNA extracted per sample was at least 5.5 micrograms. Findings of the study overall: Comparison with aged donors showed that long-lived donors had more naive CD4+ cells and higher diversity.

Through a sample-barcoded 5' primer and a J-beta primer mix, a second PCR was run for roughly 6 to 11 cycles. TCRdb processed the 5' RACE reads anew with MiXCR; each CDR3 protein has one entry. The sample records about 1.4 million distinct CDR3 sequences, around 59% being singletons. Germline CDR1 LGHDT, CDR2 YNNKEL (reference sequence). The CDR3 length is 13 residues. Points on this clonotype: Its target is not known. A read error may produce the germline difference seen at one junction end.

Sequences were obtained from blood. V gene TRBV3-1 combines with J gene TRBJ2-7, with D unclear. This receptor was obtained from a man aged 18 to 30 in good health. CDR3 DNA: TGTGCCAGCGGCCAGACCCGGATCGACGAGCAGTACTTC. This gives the protein CASGQTRIDEQYF.